Each of the 5 T cell receptor beta chains below was sequenced from the same sample in a study of blood T cell repertoires in COVID-19. Only in-frame clones appear in the TCRdb table, and some are missing; sequencing was by immunoSEQ multiplex PCR. Of some 180,000 clones listed, around nine tenths are singletons. What was sequenced was peripheral blood. The receptors derive from a man aged 50-60 years who had recovered from COVID-19.

The chain is built from TRBV7-6 and TRBJ2-7; 7 nucleotides match TRBD1. With 6 bases clipped from V and 5 bases from J, the junction kept 10 bases outside the gene matches. Per the germline V gene, CDR1 is SGHVS and CDR2 is FNYEAQ. The CDR3 loop spans 14 amino acids. The CDR3 coding sequence is TGTGCCAGCAGTTTCCGGGACAGTTGGGACGAGCAGTACTTC. Translating gives CASSFRDSWDEQYF.

The V and J genes are TRBV9 and TRBJ2-5; 9 bases align to TRBD2. The CDR3 loop spans 15 amino acids. Germline V gene data show CDR1 as SGDLS and CDR2 as YYNGEE. With V trimmed by 3 bases and J by 0 bases, 3 bases remained unmatched. As DNA, the CDR3 is TGTGCCAGCAGCGCCAGCGGGGGGTACCAAGAGACCCAGTACTTC. The encoded protein is CASSASGGYQETQYF.

The V call is TRBV6-5, the J call TRBJ2-5; TRBD1 might be the D (5 bases). The germline V gene encodes CDR1 MNHEY and CDR2 SVGAGI. Trimming removed 5 bases at V and 1 base at J, with 14 bases between. There are 15 residues in the CDR3. CDR3 DNA: TGTGCCAGCAGTCTGGGGCTAGGCCCCCAAGAGACCCAGTACTTC. It specifies CASSLGLGPQETQYF.

The chain combines TRBV28 with TRBJ1-2; the D gene is possibly TRBD1 (5 bases). The germline CDR1 and CDR2 sequences are MDHEN and SYDVKM. This CDR3 is built from 13 residues. The germline V and J ends were trimmed by 11 bases and 8 bases, with 21 bases remaining between them. CDR3 in DNA: TGTGCCGCTACGCGGGGCCTTATAGAAGGCTACACCTTC. This translates into CAATRGLIEGYTF.

This chain joins TRBV4-3 and TRBJ1-4; D gene ambiguous. The V and J ends lost 4 bases and 7 bases respectively, with 13 bases between them. The germline V gene encodes CDR1 LGHNA and CDR2 YSLEER. The CDR3 consists of 14 residues. The CDR3: CASSPPSSVEKLFF. The CDR3 DNA reads TGCGCCAGCAGCCCACCGTCATCGGTTGAAAAACTGTTTTTT.